This TCR beta chain was captured in a study of shared clonotypes between healthy human individuals. Recent vaccinations or acute infections were absent in the healthy HIV-negative adult donors. Every donor was a Caucasian adult from Nashville, Tennessee. Replicate PCRs for sorted subsets used approximately 190 ng DNA; this equaled about 30,000 T cell genomes. The repertoire was sequenced with immunoSEQ multiplex PCR; TCRdb's copy has only in-frame clones and lacks some. The sample records more than 1.2 million clones, 97% to 99% being singletons. Study results and limitations: A few donors had around 5% of their naive CD4 clonotypes in common.

About this clone itself: Its antigen is unknown.

The germline CDR1 and CDR2 sequences are SGHKS and YYEKEE (reference sequence). V lost 0 bases to trimming and J lost 4 bases, with 19 bases between them. The CDR3 has 17 amino acids. This TCR came from a young man in good health. The gene calls are TRBV5-5 and TRBJ1-1; TRBD1 might be the D (6 bases). Source material: naive CD4+ T cells sorted from blood. Subset: CD45RA+ positively selected. CDR3 nucleotides: TGTGCCAGCAGCTTGGCCAGGGGCCGCGGGGTAATCACTGAAGCTTTCTTT. This translates into CASSLARGRGVITEAFF.